This T cell receptor (beta chain) is from a study of response to subunit inactivated influenza vaccine. This CDR3 comprises 14 residues. Trimming left V 0 bases short and J 3 bases short, with 10 bases between. Germline lookup yields CDR1 SGHRS and CDR2 YFSETQ. TCRdb recomputed calls from the RT-PCR reads with MiXCR, one row per CDR3 protein. Here the sample spans 150,000 to 200,000 distinct CDR3 sequences, 10% to 15% being singletons. These records were also assigned to another study, of T cells expressing NK-cell markers. That source notes: As the method of synthesis, 5'RACE template switching with UMIs yielded TCR beta cDNA. One of eight sequenced donors was HCMV-seronegative; the other seven were seropositive. It is unclear if expanded NKG2C-expressing clones target HCMV antigens.

Here the sequenced sample was CD8+ T cells sorted from PBMCs, taken 11 to 12 days after vaccination. This receptor was identified in a man aged 45-60 years who received an inactivated influenza vaccine. This chain connects TRBV5-1 to TRBJ2-7; D is uncertain. This CDR3 reads CASSLAVGNYEQYF. The DNA for the CDR3 is TGCGCCAGCAGCTTGGCCGTCGGAAACTACGAGCAGTACTTC.